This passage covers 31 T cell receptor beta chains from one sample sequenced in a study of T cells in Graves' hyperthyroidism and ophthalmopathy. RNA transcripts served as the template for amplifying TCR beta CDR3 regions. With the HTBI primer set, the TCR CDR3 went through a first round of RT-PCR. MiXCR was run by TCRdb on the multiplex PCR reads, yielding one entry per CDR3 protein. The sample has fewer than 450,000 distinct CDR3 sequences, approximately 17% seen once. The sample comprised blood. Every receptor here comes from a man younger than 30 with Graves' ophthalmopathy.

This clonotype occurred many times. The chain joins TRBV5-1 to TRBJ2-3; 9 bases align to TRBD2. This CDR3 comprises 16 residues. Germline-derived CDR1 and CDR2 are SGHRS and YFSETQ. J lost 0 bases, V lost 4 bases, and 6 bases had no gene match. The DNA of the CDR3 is TGCGCCAGCAGCCTGACTCTAGCGGGAAGCACAGATACGCAGTATTTT. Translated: CASSLTLAGSTDTQYF.

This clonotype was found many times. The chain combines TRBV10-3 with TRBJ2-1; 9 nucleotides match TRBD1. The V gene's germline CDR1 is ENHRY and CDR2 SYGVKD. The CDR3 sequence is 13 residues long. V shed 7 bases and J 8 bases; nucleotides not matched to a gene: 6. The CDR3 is CAITRTGEDEQFF. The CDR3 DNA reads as TGTGCCATCACAAGGACAGGGGAGGATGAGCAGTTCTTC.

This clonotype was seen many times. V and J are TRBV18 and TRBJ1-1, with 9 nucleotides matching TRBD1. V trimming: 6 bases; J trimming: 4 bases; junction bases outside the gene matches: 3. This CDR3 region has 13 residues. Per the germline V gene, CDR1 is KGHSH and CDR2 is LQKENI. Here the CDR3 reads CASSSDRGTEAFF. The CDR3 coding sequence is TGTGCCAGCTCGTCGGACAGGGGCACTGAAGCTTTCTTT.

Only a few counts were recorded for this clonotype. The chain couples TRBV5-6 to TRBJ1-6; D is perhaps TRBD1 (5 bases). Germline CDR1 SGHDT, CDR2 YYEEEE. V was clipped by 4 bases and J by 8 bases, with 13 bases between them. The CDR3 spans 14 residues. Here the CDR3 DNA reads TGTGCCAGCAGCCCGGGGGGTGGGGATTCACCCCTCCACTTT. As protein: CASSPGGGDSPLHF. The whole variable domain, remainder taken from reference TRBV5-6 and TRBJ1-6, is DAGVTQSPTHLIKTRGQQVTLRCSPKSGHDTVSWYQQALGQGPQFIFQYYEEEERQRGNFPDRFSGHQFPNYSSELNVNALLLGDSALYLCASSPGGGDSPLHFGNGTRLTVT.

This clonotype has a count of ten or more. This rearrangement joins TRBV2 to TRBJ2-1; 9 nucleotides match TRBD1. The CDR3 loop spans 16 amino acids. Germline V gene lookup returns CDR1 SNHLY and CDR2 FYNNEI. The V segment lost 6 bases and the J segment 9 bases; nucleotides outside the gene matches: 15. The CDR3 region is CASRRSGDRAGGEQFF. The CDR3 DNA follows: TGTGCCAGCAGGCGGTCCGGGGACAGGGCAGGCGGTGAGCAGTTCTTC.

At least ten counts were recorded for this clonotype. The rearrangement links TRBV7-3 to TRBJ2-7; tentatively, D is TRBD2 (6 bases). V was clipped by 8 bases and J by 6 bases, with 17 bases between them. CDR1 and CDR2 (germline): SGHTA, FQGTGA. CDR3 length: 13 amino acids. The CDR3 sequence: CASAEGREREQYF. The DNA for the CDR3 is TGTGCCAGCGCGGAGGGCAGGGAACGCGAGCAGTACTTC.

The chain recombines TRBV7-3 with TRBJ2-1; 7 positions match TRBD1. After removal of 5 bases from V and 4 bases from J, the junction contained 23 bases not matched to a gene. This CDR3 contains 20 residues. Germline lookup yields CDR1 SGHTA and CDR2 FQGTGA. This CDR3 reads CASSPLGVYEGAQRYNEQFF. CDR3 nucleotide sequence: TGTGCCAGCAGCCCCCTAGGTGTTTACGAGGGGGCGCAAAGATACAATGAGCAGTTCTTC.

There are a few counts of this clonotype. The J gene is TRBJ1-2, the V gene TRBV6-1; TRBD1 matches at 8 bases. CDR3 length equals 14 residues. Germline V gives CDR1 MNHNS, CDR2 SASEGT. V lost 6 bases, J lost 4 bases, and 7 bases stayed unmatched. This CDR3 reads CASRKTGTGYGYTF. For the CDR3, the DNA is TGTGCCAGCAGGAAGACAGGGACAGGCTATGGCTACACCTTC.

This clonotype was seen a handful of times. CDR3 nucleotides: TGCGCCAGCAGCCATAAGCCCGATCGGACAGGGGGGAACTATGGCTACACCTTC. This codes for CASSHKPDRTGGNYGYTF. The rearrangement links TRBV4-1 to TRBJ1-2, with 10 bases matching TRBD1. Germline V gives CDR1 MGHRA, CDR2 YSYEKL. J was trimmed by 2 bases and V by 3 bases; bases with no gene match: 12. The CDR3 spans 18 residues.

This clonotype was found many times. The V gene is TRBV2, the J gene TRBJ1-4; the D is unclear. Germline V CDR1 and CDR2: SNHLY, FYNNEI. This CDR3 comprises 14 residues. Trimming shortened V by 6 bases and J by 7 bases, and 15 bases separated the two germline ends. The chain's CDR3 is CASSVGWMAEKLFF. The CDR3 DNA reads TGTGCCAGCAGCGTCGGGTGGATGGCTGAAAAACTGTTTTTT. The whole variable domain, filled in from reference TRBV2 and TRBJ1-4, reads EPEVTQTPSHQVTQMGQEVILRCVPISNHLYFYWYRQILGQKVEFLVSFYNNEISEKSEIFDDQFSVERPDGSNFTLKIRSTKLEDSAMYFCASSVGWMAEKLFFGSGTQLSVL.

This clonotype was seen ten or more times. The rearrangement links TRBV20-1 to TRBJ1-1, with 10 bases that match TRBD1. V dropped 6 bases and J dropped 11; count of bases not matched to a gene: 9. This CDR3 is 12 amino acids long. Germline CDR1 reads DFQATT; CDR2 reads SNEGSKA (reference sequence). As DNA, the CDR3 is TGCAGTGCCGATGACAGGGGGCAGTCGGCTTTCTTT. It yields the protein CSADDRGQSAFF.

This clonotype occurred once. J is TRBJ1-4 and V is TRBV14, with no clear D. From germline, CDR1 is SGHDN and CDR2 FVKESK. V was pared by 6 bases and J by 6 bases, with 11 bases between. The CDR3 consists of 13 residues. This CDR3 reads CASRPNMHEKLFF. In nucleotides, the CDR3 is TGTGCCAGCAGACCGAACATGCATGAAAAACTGTTTTTT.

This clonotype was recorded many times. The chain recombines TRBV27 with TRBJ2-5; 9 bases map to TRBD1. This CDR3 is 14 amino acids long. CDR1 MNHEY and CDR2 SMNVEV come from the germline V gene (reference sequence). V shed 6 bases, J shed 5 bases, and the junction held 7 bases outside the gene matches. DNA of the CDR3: TGTGCCAGCAGGAGGGACAGGGCAGGGGAGACCCAGTACTTC. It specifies CASRRDRAGETQYF.

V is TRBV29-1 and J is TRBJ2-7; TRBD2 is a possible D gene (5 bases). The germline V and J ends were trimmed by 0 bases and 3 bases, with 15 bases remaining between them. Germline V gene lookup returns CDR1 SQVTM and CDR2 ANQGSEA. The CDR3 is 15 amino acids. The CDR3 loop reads CSVEDPLSGDYEQYF. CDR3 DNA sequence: TGCAGCGTTGAAGATCCTCTATCCGGGGACTACGAGCAGTACTTC.

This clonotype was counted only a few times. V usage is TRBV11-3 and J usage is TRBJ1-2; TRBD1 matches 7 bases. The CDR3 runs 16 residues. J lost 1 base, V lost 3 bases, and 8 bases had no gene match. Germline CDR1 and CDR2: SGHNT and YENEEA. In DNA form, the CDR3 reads TGTGCCAGCAGCTTTTATGGGACAGAGATTAACTATGGCTACACCTTC. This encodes CASSFYGTEINYGYTF.

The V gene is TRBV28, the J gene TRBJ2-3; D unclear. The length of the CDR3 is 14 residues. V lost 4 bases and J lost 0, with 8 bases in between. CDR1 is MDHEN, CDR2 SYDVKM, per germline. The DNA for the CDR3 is TGTGCCAGCAGTTACCCGACAAGCACAGATACGCAGTATTTT. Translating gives CASSYPTSTDTQYF.

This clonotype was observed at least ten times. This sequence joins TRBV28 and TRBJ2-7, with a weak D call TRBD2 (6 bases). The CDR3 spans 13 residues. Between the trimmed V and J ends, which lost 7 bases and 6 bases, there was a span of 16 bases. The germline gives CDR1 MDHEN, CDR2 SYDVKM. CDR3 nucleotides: TGTGCCAGCAAGTCGCGGGACCACGGCGAGCAGTACTTC. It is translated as CASKSRDHGEQYF.

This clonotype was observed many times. CDR3: CSARGQHRGDNEQFF. In DNA form, the CDR3 reads TGCAGTGCTAGAGGACAGCATCGAGGGGACAATGAGCAGTTCTTC. This chain joins TRBV20-1 and TRBJ2-1, with D perhaps assigned TRBD1 or TRBD2 (5 bases each). V lost 1 base and J 5 bases, leaving 15 bases between the germline ends. CDR1 and CDR2 from the germline V gene are DFQATT and SNEGSKA (reference sequence). The CDR3 is 15 residues long.

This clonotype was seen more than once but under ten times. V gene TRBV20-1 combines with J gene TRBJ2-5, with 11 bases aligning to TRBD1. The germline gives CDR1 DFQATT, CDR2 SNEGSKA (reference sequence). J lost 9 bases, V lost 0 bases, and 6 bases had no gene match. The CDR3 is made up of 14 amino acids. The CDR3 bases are TGCAGTGCTAGAGATTGGGGACAGGGGGTTTCCCAGTACTTC. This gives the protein CSARDWGQGVSQYF.

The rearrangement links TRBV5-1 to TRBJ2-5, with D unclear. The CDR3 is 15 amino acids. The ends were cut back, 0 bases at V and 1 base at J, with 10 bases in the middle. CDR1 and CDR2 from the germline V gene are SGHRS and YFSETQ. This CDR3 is CASSLGRLSQETQYF. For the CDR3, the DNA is TGCGCCAGCAGCTTGGGACGTCTGTCCCAAGAGACCCAGTACTTC.

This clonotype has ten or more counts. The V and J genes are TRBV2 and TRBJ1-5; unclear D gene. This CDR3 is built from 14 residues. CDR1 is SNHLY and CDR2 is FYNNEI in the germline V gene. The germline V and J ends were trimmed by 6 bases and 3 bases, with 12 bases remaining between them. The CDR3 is CASSPDLLNQPQHF. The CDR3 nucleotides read TGTGCCAGCAGCCCGGACCTACTCAATCAGCCCCAGCATTTT.

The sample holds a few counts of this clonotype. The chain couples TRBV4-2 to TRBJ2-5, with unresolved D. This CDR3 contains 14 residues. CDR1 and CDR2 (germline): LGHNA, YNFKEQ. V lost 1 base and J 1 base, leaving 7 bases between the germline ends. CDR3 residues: CASSQGLLQETQYF. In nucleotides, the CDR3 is TGTGCCAGCAGCCAAGGACTGCTCCAAGAGACCCAGTACTTC.

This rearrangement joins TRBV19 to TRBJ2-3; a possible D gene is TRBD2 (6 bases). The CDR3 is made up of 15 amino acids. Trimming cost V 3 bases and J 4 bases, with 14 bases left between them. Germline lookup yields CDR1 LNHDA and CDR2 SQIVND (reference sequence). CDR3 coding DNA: TGTGCCAGTAGTATTAGGGACTTCCCTCCAGATACGCAGTATTTT. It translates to CASSIRDFPPDTQYF.

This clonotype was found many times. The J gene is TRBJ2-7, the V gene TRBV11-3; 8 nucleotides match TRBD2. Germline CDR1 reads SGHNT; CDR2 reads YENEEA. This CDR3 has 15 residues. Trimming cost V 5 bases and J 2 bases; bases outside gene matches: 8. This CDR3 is CASSASGGPAYEQYF. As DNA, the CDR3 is TGTGCCAGCAGCGCCTCGGGGGGGCCGGCCTACGAGCAGTACTTC.

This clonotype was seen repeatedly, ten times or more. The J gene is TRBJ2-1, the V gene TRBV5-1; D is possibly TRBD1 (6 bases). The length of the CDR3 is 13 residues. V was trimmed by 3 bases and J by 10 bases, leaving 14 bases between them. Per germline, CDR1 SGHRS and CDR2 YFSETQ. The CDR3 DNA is TGCGCCAGCAGCTCTATGAACAGGGACGAGCAGTTCTTC. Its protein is CASSSMNRDEQFF.

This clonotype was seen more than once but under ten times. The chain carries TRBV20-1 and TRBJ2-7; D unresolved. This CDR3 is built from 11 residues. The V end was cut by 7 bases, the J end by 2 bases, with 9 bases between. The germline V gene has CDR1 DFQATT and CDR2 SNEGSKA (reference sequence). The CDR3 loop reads CSGALTYEQYF. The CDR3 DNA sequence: TGCAGTGGGGCCCTTACCTACGAGCAGTACTTC.

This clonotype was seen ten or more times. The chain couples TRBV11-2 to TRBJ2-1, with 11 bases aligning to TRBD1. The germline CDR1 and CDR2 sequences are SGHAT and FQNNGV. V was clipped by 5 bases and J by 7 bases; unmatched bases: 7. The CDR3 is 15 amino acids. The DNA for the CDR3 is TGTGCCAGCAGCCCCCGGGGACAGGGGGAGAATGAGCAGTTCTTC. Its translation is CASSPRGQGENEQFF.

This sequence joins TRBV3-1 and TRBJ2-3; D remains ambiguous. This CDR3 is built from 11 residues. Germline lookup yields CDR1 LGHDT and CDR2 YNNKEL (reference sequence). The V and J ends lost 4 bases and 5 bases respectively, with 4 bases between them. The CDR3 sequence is CASSPIDTQYF. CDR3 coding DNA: TGTGCCAGCAGCCCGATAGATACGCAGTATTTT.

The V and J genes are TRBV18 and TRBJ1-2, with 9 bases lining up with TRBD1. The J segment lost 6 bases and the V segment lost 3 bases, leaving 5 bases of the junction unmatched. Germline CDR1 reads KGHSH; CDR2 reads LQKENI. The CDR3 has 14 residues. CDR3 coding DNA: TGTGCCAGCTCACCGTACCGGGACAGGGATGGCTACACCTTC. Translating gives CASSPYRDRDGYTF.

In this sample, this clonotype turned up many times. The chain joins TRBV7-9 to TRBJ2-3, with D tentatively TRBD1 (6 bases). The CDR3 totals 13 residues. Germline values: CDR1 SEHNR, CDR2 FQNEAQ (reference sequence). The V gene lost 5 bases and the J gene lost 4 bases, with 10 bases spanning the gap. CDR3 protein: CASSEQGPDTQYF. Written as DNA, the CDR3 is TGTGCCAGCAGCGAACAGGGCCCAGATACGCAGTATTTT.

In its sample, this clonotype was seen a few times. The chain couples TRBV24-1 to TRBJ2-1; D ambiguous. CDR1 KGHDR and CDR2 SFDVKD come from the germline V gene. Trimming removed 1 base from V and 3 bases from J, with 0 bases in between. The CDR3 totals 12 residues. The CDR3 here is CATSDFYNEQFF. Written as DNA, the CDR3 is TGTGCCACCAGTGATTTCTACAATGAGCAGTTCTTC.